These 25 T cell receptor beta chains originate from one sample sequenced in a study of T cell changes during pregnancy in multiple sclerosis. Repertoires were generated with immunoSEQ multiplex PCR, while TCRdb's copy carries only in-frame clones and drops some. Here the sample spans 70,000 or so clones, roughly 91% being singletons. Source: peripheral blood, taken in the third trimester of pregnancy. Receptor source: a female donor in good health, enrolled as a control in a pregnancy study.

This clone appeared once. V is TRBV6-5 and J is TRBJ2-7; 10 bases are shared with TRBD1. The CDR3 contains 13 residues. V gave up 2 bases and J gave up 9 bases; unmatched junction bases: 4. CDR1 is MNHEY, CDR2 SVGAGI, per germline. Here the CDR3 DNA reads TGTGCCAGCAGTTACCCGGGACAGGGGATGCAGTACTTC. Protein sequence: CASSYPGQGMQYF.

The V gene is TRBV7-2, the J gene TRBJ2-5; 8 nucleotides align to TRBD2. The trim removed 3 bases at V and 0 bases at J, leaving 3 bases unmatched. The CDR3 runs 15 residues. Germline values: CDR1 SGHTA, CDR2 FQGNSA. The CDR3: CASSLAGGYQETQYF. In nucleotides, the CDR3 is TGTGCCAGCAGCTTGGCGGGAGGATACCAAGAGACCCAGTACTTC.

A single count supports this clone. The chain joins TRBV19 to TRBJ2-1; 8 nucleotides align to TRBD2. After removal of 1 base from V and 7 bases from J, the junction contained 9 bases not matched to a gene. The CDR3 loop spans 16 amino acids. Germline loops: CDR1 LNHDA, CDR2 SQIVND (reference sequence). The CDR3 spells CASSIAGRARRNEQFF. The CDR3, as DNA: TGTGCCAGTAGTATAGCCGGGAGGGCCCGTAGAAATGAGCAGTTCTTC.

V usage is TRBV6-6 and J usage is TRBJ1-1; no clear D gene. Germline loops: CDR1 MNHNY, CDR2 SVGAGI (reference sequence). This CDR3 has 15 amino acids. V gave up 6 bases and J gave up 1 base, with 15 bases separating them. This chain's CDR3 is CASSPLGGRNTEAFF. For the CDR3, the DNA is TGTGCCAGCAGCCCCCTAGGCGGGCGGAACACTGAAGCTTTCTTT.

The rearrangement links TRBV5-1 to TRBJ1-4; 8 bases align to TRBD1. Unmatched junction bases numbered 6, after V lost 7 bases and J lost 4 bases. In germline, CDR1 is SGHRS, CDR2 YFSETQ. CDR3 size: 14 residues. The CDR3 loop reads CASANTGGNEKLFF. CDR3 DNA sequence: TGCGCCAGCGCTAATACAGGGGGTAATGAAAAACTGTTTTTT.

This clone is medium-sized by share. The rearrangement uses TRBV6-4 and TRBJ2-2; maybe TRBD2 (5 bases). CDR3 length: 15 residues. Deletions cut 0 bases from V and 4 bases from J, with 9 bases between. CDR1 and CDR2 (germline): MRHNA, SNTAGT. CDR3 nucleotides: TGTGCCAGCAGTGACTCATACGGGGTCACCGGGGAGCTGTTTTTT. Translated, it gives CASSDSYGVTGELFF.

This sequence joins TRBV18 and TRBJ1-2; 8 bases are a match to TRBD1. Trimming removed 3 bases from V and 1 base from J; junction bases left unmatched: 7. The CDR3 consists of 16 residues. Germline assignment: CDR1 KGHSH and CDR2 LQKENI. In DNA, the CDR3 is TGTGCCAGCTCACCTGACAGGGGTTTTAATAACTATGGCTACACCTTC. Translated, it gives CASSPDRGFNNYGYTF. The complete variable domain, with remaining parts taken from reference TRBV18 and TRBJ1-2, reads NAGVMQNPRHLVRRRGQEARLRCSPMKGHSHVYWYRQLPEEGLKFMVYLQKENIIDESGMPKERFSAEFPKEGPSILRIQQVVRGDSAAYFCASSPDRGFNNYGYTFGSGTRLTVV.

The CDR3 DNA follows: TGTGCCACCGGCGAGCTAGCGGGATCGGCCGGGGAGCTGTTTTTT. Translation gives CATGELAGSAGELFF. The rearrangement uses TRBV15 and TRBJ2-2, with 9 bases aligning to TRBD2. The CDR3 consists of 15 residues. The germline CDR1 and CDR2 sequences are LNHNV and YYDKDF (reference sequence). Trimming cost V 8 bases and J 6 bases; bases outside gene matches: 10.

This chain joins TRBV10-3 and TRBJ2-7; 9 nucleotides line up with TRBD1. Germline CDR1 reads ENHRY; CDR2 reads SYGVKD. V lost 6 bases and J lost 5; bases outside the gene matches: 8. The CDR3 spans 14 residues. Written as DNA, the CDR3 is TGTGCCATCAGGGAACAGGGGGCTTCCAACGAGCAGTACTTC. This codes for CAIREQGASNEQYF.

The chain links TRBV21-1 to TRBJ1-1; TRBD1 is the table's D call, not checked against the DNA. TRBV21-1 is a recognized pseudogene. The CDR3 runs to 15 residues. As DNA, the CDR3 is TGTGCCAGCAGCTCCCAAGACAGGTTGGTGACTGAAGCTTTCTTT. Residues: CASSSQDRLVTEAFF.

J is TRBJ2-3 and V is TRBV5-6; 7 nucleotides agree with TRBD1. Looked up from germline, CDR1 is SGHDT and CDR2 is YYEEEE. The CDR3 extends over 15 amino acids. V dropped 4 bases and J dropped 4; count of bases not matched to a gene: 9. This CDR3 reads CASSRRIQGADTQYF. CDR3 coding DNA: TGTGCCAGCAGCCGACGGATTCAGGGGGCAGATACGCAGTATTTT.

This chain connects TRBV29-1 to TRBJ2-7; D is possibly TRBD1 (6 bases). With 4 bases removed from V and 2 bases from J, the gap between germline ends came to 12 bases. This CDR3 contains 13 residues. The V gene's germline CDR1 is SQVTM and CDR2 ANQGSEA. The CDR3 nucleotides are TGCAGCGTTGTTGGGACATCCCCCTACGAGCAGTACTTC. It yields the protein CSVVGTSPYEQYF.

The chain combines TRBV5-4 with TRBJ2-7, with D possibly matching TRBD1 (5 bases). The CDR3 totals 14 residues. The germline gives CDR1 SGHNT, CDR2 YYREEE (reference sequence). V was trimmed by 2 bases and J by 0 bases, leaving 9 bases between them. The CDR3 reads CASSFFQGSYEQYF. CDR3 DNA: TGTGCCAGCAGCTTCTTTCAGGGCTCCTACGAGCAGTACTTC.

The V call is TRBV9, the J call TRBJ2-2, with TRBD2 identical over 7 bases. Germline-derived CDR1 and CDR2 are SGDLS and YYNGEE. The CDR3 sequence is 16 residues long. V was clipped by 0 bases and J by 5 bases; unmatched bases: 7. The CDR3 reads CASSVVAGVRTGELFF. Written as DNA, the CDR3 is TGTGCCAGCAGCGTAGTCGCGGGAGTACGAACCGGGGAGCTGTTTTTT.

The chain is built from TRBV5-1 and TRBJ1-2, with D uncertain. The CDR3 has 14 residues. The germline V and J ends were trimmed by 4 bases and 4 bases, with 14 bases remaining between them. CDR1 is SGHRS, CDR2 YFSETQ, per germline. The CDR3 region has the DNA TGCGCCAGCAGCCGCGGCGATAGCCTCTATGGCTACACCTTC. Protein sequence: CASSRGDSLYGYTF.

The rearrangement joins TRBV19 to TRBJ2-3; D perhaps matches TRBD2 (5 bases). Trimming pared 8 bases from V and 4 bases from J, leaving 13 bases between. This CDR3 comprises 13 residues. The V gene's germline CDR1 is LNHDA and CDR2 SQIVND (reference sequence). The CDR3 protein is CASSAVRADTQYF. The CDR3 DNA reads as TGTGCCAGTTCAGCCGTGAGGGCAGATACGCAGTATTTT.

The CDR3 DNA reads TGTGCCAGCAGTGAATACGGGTTGGGGAGAGTCAACACTGAAGCTTTCTTT. Translating gives CASSEYGLGRVNTEAFF. This sequence joins TRBV25-1 and TRBJ1-1; unclear D gene. There are 17 residues in the CDR3. V was shortened by 0 bases and J by 2 bases, with 16 bases between the two germline ends. Looked up from germline, CDR1 is MGHDK and CDR2 is SYGVNS.

The chain recombines TRBV9 with TRBJ2-2, with a weak D call TRBD1 (8 bases). Germline V gene data show CDR1 as SGDLS and CDR2 as YYNGEE. Between the trimmed V and J ends, which lost 4 bases and 2 bases, there was a span of 18 bases. This CDR3 spans 17 amino acids. The CDR3 region is CASSSRTGRGNTGELFF. For the CDR3, the DNA is TGTGCCAGCAGCTCCCGGACAGGGAGGGGCAACACCGGGGAGCTGTTTTTT.

The gene calls are TRBV11-2 and TRBJ1-2; D perhaps matches TRBD1 (6 bases). Germline values: CDR1 SGHAT, CDR2 FQNNGV. The length of the CDR3 is 12 residues. Trimming took 5 bases from V and 8 from J, leaving 12 bases between them. DNA of the CDR3: TGTGCCAGCAGCCGGGGGGCAGGAGGCTACACCTTC. Encoded protein: CASSRGAGGYTF.

The rearrangement links TRBV4-1 to TRBJ1-2, with TRBD1 matching over 8 bases. From germline, CDR1 is MGHRA and CDR2 YSYEKL. This CDR3 spans 17 amino acids. V shed 4 bases, J shed 4 bases, and the junction held 14 bases outside the gene matches. This CDR3 is CASSPQETGGSFYGYTF. The CDR3 coding sequence is TGCGCCAGCAGCCCCCAGGAAACAGGGGGAAGTTTCTATGGCTACACCTTC.

V is TRBV27 and J is TRBJ2-1; 11 positions agree with TRBD2. The CDR3 consists of 15 residues. The V segment lost 5 bases and the J segment 4 bases; nucleotides outside the gene matches: 4. Germline values: CDR1 MNHEY, CDR2 SMNVEV (reference sequence). CDR3 in DNA: TGTGCCAGCAGTGGGCTAGCGGGGGGTTACAATGAGCAGTTCTTC. Translated, it gives CASSGLAGGYNEQFF.

The chain combines TRBV7-2 with TRBJ1-3, with TRBD1 as a possible D gene (5 bases). Between the trimmed V and J ends, which lost 1 base and 8 bases, there was a span of 15 bases. Germline-derived CDR1 and CDR2 are SGHTA and FQGNSA. The CDR3 runs 15 residues. The CDR3 nucleotides read TGTGCCAGCAGCTTAGTCGTAGGGGCGGTGGACACCATATATTTT. It codes for CASSLVVGAVDTIYF.

The chain recombines TRBV6-1 with TRBJ2-1, with 8 bases identical to TRBD1. CDR3 length: 16 amino acids. CDR1 is MNHNS, CDR2 SASEGT, per germline. V was pared by 3 bases and J by 2 bases, with 6 bases of the junction left unmatched. The CDR3 loop is CASSDPGGRPYNEQFF. The CDR3 nucleotides are TGTGCCAGCAGTGATCCAGGGGGCAGGCCCTACAATGAGCAGTTCTTC.

The J gene is TRBJ1-2, the V gene TRBV6-6, with D hard to call. Germline CDR1 is MNHNY and CDR2 is SVGAGI (reference sequence). V lost 0 bases, J lost 8 bases, and 13 bases lay in between. This CDR3 has 14 amino acids. In DNA, the CDR3 is TGTGCCAGCAGTTACTCGACTTCAGCTGCGGGCTACACCTTC. It specifies CASSYSTSAAGYTF.

This chain's CDR3 is CASSRGNSYNEQFF. The CDR3 nucleotides read TGTGCCAGCAGCCGAGGCAACTCCTACAATGAGCAGTTCTTC. This chain links TRBV14 with TRBJ2-1; no clear D. The V gene's germline CDR1 is SGHDN and CDR2 FVKESK. CDR3 length: 14 amino acids. The ends were cut back, 4 bases at V and 0 bases at J, with 7 bases in the middle.